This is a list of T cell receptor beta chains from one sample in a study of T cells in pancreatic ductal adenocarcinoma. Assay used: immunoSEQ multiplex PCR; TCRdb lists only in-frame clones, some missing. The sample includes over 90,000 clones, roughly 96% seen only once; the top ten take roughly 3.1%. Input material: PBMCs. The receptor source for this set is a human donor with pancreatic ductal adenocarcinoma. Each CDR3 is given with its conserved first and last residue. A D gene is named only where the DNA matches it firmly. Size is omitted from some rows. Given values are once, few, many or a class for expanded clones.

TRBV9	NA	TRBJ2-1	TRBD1	CASSVDPRAGGFNEQFF	TGTGCCAGCAGCGTGGACCCCCGGGCAGGGGGCTTCAATGAGCAGTTCTTC
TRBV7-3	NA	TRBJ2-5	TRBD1	CASSYTGGRGETQYF	TGTGCCAGCAGCTACACAGGGGGCCGTGGAGAGACCCAGTACTTC
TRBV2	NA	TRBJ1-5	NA	CASNEGGVNQPQHF	TGTGCCAGCAATGAGGGGGGGGTCAATCAGCCCCAGCATTTT
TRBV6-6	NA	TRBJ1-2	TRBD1	CASSPGQGSGGYTF	TGTGCCAGCAGTCCGGGACAGGGTTCGGGGGGCTACACCTTC
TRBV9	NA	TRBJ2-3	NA	CASSVVQGNTDTQYF	TGTGCCAGCAGCGTCGTGCAGGGGAACACAGATACGCAGTATTTT
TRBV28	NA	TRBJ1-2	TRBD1	CASRLTGYGYTF	TGTGCCAGCAGATTGACAGGGTATGGCTACACCTTC
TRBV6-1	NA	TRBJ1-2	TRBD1	CASNSGGMSNYGYTF	TGTGCCAGCAACTCAGGGGGGATGAGTAACTATGGCTACACCTTC
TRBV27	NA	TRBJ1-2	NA	CASSSRSYGYTF	TGTGCCAGCAGTTCCCGCAGCTATGGCTACACCTTC
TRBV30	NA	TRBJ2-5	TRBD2	CAWSLAGGPGETQYF	TGTGCCTGGAGTTTAGCGGGAGGGCCAGGGGAGACCCAGTACTTC
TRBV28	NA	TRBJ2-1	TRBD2	CASSLWTSGYSYNEQFF	TGTGCCAGCAGTTTATGGACTAGCGGCTACTCCTACAATGAGCAGTTCTTC
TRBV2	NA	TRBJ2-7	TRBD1	CAGRDRGQLEQYF	TGTGCCGGCCGGGACAGGGGGCAACTCGAGCAGTACTTC
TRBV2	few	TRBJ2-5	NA	CASSQETQYF	TGTGCCAGCAGTCAGGAGACCCAGTACTTC
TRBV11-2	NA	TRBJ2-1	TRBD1	CASSSRDRVLNEQFF	TGTGCCAGCAGCTCCCGGGACAGGGTCTTAAATGAGCAGTTCTTC
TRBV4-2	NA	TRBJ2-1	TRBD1	CASSQGLTGLEQFF	TGTGCCAGCAGCCAAGGCTTGACAGGGCTCGAGCAGTTCTTC
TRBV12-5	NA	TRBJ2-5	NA	CASGTLAGETQYF	TGTGCTAGTGGCACCCTAGCTGGTGAGACCCAGTACTTC
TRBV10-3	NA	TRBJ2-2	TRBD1	CAIDRGTGELFF	TGTGCCATCGACAGGGGCACCGGGGAGCTGTTTTTT
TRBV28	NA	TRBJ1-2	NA	CASSFVDSGYGYTF	TGTGCCAGCAGTTTTGTGGACAGCGGATATGGCTACACCTTC
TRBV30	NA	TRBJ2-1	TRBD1	CAWSVNDRGYNEQFF	TGTGCCTGGAGTGTGAACGACAGGGGATACAATGAGCAGTTCTTC
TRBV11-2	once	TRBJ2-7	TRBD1	CASSFPGTGYEQYF	TGTGCCAGCAGTTTCCCCGGGACAGGCTACGAGCAGTACTTC
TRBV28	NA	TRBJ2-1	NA	CASSSQDYNEQFF	TGTGCCAGCAGTTCCCAGGATTACAATGAGCAGTTCTTC
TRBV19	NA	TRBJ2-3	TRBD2	CASSIGLAGGPSKDTQYF	TGTGCCAGTAGTATAGGACTAGCGGGAGGGCCGTCTAAAGATACGCAGTATTTT
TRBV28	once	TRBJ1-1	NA	CASSKPGGEAFF	TGTGCCAGCAGCAAACCCGGGGGGGAAGCTTTCTTT